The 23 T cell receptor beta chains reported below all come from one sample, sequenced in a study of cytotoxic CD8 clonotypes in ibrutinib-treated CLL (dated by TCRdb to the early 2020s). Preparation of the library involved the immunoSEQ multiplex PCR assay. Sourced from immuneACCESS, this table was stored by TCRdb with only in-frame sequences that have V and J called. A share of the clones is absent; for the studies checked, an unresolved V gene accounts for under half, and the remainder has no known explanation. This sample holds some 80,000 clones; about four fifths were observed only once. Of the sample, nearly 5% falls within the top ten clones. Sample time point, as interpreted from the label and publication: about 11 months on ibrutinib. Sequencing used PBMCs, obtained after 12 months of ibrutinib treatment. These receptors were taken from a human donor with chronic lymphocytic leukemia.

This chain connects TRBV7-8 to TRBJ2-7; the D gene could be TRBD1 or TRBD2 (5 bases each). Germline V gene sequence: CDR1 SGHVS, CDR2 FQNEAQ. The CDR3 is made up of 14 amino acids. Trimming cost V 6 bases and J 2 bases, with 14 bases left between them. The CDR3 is CASRHGGRPYEQYF. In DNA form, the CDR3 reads TGTGCCAGCAGACATGGGGGACGGCCCTACGAGCAGTACTTC. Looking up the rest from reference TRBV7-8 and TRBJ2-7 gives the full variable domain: GAGVSQSPRYKVAKRGQDVALRCDPISGHVSLFWYQQALGQGPEFLTYFQNEAQLDKSGLPSDRFFAERPEGSVSTLKIQRTQQEDSAVYLCASRHGGRPYEQYFGPGTRLTVT.

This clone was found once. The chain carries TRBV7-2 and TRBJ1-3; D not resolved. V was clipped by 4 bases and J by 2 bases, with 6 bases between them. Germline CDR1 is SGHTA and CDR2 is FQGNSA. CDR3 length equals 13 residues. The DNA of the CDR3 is TGTGCCAGCAGCTCCCCTACTGGAAACACCATATATTTT. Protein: CASSSPTGNTIYF.

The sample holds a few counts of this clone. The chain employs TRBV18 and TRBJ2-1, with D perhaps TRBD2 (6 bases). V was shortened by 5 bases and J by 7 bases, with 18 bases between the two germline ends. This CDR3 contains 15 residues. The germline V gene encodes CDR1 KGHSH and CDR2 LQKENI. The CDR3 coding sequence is TGTGCCAGCTCAACTGCAGGGACCGGGGGTAATGAGCAGTTCTTC. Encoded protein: CASSTAGTGGNEQFF.

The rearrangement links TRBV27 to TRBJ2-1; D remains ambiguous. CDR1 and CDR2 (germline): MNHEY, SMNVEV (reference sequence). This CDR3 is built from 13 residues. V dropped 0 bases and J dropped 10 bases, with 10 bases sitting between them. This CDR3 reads CASSLSGLGEQFF. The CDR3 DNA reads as TGTGCCAGCAGTTTATCGGGATTGGGCGAGCAGTTCTTC.

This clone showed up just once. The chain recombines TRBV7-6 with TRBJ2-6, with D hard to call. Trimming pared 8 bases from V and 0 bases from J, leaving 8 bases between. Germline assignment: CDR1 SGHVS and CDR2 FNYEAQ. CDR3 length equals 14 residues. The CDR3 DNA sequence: TGTGCCAGCTCGTTGCCCTCTGGGGCCAACGTCCTGACTTTC. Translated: CASSLPSGANVLTF.

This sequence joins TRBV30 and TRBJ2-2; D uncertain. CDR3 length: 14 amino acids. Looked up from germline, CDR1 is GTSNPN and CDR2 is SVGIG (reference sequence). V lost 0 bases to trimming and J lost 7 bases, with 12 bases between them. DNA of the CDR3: TGTGCCTGGAGTGTATCCCGCTATGGCGGGGAGCTGTTTTTT. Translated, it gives CAWSVSRYGGELFF.

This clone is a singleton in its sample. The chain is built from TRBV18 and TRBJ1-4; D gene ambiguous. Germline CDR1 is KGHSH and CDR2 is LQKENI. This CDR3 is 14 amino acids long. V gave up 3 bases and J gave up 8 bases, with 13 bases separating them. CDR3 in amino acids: CASSPPGVGEKLFF. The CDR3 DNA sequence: TGTGCCAGCTCACCCCCCGGGGTTGGCGAAAAACTGTTTTTT.

The CDR3 sequence is CASRGAGGAEKLFF. CDR3 sequence (DNA): TGTGCCAGCAGGGGGGCAGGGGGCGCAGAAAAACTGTTTTTT. V usage is TRBV28 and J usage is TRBJ1-4, with 8 bases fitting TRBD1. From germline, CDR1 is MDHEN and CDR2 SYDVKM. The CDR3 length is 14 residues. The junction had 8 bases not matched to a gene; V was cut back by 6 bases and J by 8 bases.

CDR3 region: CASTAQGNQPQHF. CDR3 coding DNA: TGTGCCAGTACCGCGCAGGGCAATCAGCCCCAGCATTTT. This chain uses TRBV19 with TRBJ1-5; the D is unclear. This CDR3 region has 13 residues. The germline CDR1 and CDR2 sequences are LNHDA and SQIVND (reference sequence). V lost 7 bases, J lost 2 bases, and 9 bases lay in between. The whole variable domain, filled in from reference TRBV19 and TRBJ1-5, reads DGGITQSPKYLFRKEGQNVTLSCEQNLNHDAMYWYRQDPGQGLRLIYYSQIVNDFQKGDIAEGYSVSREKKESFPLTVTSAQKNPTAFYLCASTAQGNQPQHFGDGTRLSIL.

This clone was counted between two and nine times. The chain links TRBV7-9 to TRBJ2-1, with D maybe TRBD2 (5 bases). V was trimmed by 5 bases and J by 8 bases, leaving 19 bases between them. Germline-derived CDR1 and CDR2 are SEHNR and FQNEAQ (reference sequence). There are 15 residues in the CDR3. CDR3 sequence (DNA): TGTGCCAGCAGCCCCCGGCGGGCCGCTAAGGATGAGCAGTTCTTC. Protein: CASSPRRAAKDEQFF.

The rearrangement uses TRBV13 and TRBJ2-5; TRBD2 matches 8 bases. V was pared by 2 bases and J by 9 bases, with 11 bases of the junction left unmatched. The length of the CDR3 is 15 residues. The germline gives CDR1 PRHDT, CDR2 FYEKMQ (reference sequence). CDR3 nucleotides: TGTGCCAGCAGCTTAACCAGCGGGAGTGGGGGGGCCCAGTACTTC. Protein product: CASSLTSGSGGAQYF. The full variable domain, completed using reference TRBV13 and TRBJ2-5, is AAGVIQSPRHLIKEKRETATLKCYPIPRHDTVYWYQQGPGQDPQFLISFYEKMQSDKGSIPDRFSAQQFSDYHSELNMSSLELGDSALYFCASSLTSGSGGAQYFGPGTRLLVL.

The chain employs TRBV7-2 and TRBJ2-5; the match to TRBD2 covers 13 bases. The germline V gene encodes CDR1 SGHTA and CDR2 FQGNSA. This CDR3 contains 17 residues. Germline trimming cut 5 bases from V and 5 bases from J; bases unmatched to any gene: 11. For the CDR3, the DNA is TGTGCCAGCAGCCTAGGACTAGCGGGGGCCCGCGGGGAGACCCAGTACTTC. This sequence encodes CASSLGLAGARGETQYF.

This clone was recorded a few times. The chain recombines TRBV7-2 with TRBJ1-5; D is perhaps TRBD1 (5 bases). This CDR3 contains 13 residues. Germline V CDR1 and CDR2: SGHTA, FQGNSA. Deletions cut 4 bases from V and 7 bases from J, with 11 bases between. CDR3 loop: CASSYGRGQPQHF. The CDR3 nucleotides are TGTGCCAGCAGCTACGGTCGGGGGCAGCCCCAGCATTTT.

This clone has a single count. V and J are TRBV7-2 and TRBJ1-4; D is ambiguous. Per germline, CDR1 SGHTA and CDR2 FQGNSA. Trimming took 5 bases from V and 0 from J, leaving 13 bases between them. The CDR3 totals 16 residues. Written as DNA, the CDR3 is TGTGCCAGCAGCCACCAGACCCCCACAACTAATGAAAAACTGTTTTTT. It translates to CASSHQTPTTNEKLFF.

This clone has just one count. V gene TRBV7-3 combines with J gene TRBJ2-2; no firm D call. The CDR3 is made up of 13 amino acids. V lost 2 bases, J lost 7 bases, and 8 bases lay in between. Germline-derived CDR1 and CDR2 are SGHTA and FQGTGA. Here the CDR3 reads CASSLLGVGELFF. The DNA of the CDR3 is TGTGCCAGCAGCTTACTGGGTGTCGGGGAGCTGTTTTTT.

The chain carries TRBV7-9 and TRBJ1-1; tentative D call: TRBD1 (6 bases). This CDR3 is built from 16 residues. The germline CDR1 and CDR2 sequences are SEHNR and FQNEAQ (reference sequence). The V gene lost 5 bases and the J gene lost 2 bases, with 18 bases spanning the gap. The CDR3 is CASSPRDIRHNTEAFF. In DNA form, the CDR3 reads TGTGCCAGCAGCCCACGGGACATTAGACACAACACTGAAGCTTTCTTT.

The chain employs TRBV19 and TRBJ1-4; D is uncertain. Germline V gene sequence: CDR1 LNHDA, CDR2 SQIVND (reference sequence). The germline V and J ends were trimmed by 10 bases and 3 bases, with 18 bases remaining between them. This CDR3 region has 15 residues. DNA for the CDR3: TGTGCCACCCACACCAGCGGGTGGGCTAATGAAAAACTGTTTTTT. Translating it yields CATHTSGWANEKLFF.

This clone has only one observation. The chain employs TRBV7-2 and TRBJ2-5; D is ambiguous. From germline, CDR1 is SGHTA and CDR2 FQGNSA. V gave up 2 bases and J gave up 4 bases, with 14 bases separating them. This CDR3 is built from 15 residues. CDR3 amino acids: CASSLTSLGRETQYF. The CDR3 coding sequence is TGTGCCAGCAGCTTAACTTCCCTCGGTCGAGAGACCCAGTACTTC.

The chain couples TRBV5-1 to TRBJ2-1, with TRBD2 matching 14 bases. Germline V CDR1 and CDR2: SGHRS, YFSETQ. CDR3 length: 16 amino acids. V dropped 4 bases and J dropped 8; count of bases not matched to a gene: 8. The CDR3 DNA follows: TGCGCCAGCAGCCCTCCGGGACTAGCGGGAGTCTATGAGCAGTTCTTC. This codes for CASSPPGLAGVYEQFF.

The CDR3 sequence: CASSWGTGGSGELFF. Here the CDR3 DNA reads TGTGCCAGCAGCTGGGGGACAGGGGGCTCCGGGGAGCTGTTTTTT. V and J are TRBV7-2 and TRBJ2-2; 12 nucleotides match TRBD1. This CDR3 has 15 amino acids. Germline CDR1 SGHTA, CDR2 FQGNSA. V dropped 4 bases and J dropped 6; count of bases not matched to a gene: 3.

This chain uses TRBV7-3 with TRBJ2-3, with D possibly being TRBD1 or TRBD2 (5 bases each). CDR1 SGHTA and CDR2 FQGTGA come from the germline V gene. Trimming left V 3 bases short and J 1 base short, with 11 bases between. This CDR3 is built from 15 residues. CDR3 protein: CASSLPGDGTDTQYF. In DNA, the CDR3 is TGTGCCAGCAGCTTGCCCGGGGACGGCACAGATACGCAGTATTTT.

The CDR3 bases are TGTGCCAGCAGCCCACTGGGGGCAGGGACAGATACGCAGTATTTT. Encoded protein: CASSPLGAGTDTQYF. The chain links TRBV9 to TRBJ2-3; D is perhaps TRBD1 (6 bases). The CDR3 runs 15 residues. V was cut by 4 bases and J by 3 bases, with 15 bases left in between. Per germline, CDR1 SGDLS and CDR2 YYNGEE.

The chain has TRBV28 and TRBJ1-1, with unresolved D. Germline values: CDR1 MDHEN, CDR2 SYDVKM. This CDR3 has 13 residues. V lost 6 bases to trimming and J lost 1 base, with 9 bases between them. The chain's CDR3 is CASSRPENTEAFF. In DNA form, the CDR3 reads TGTGCCAGCAGCCGGCCCGAGAACACTGAAGCTTTCTTT.